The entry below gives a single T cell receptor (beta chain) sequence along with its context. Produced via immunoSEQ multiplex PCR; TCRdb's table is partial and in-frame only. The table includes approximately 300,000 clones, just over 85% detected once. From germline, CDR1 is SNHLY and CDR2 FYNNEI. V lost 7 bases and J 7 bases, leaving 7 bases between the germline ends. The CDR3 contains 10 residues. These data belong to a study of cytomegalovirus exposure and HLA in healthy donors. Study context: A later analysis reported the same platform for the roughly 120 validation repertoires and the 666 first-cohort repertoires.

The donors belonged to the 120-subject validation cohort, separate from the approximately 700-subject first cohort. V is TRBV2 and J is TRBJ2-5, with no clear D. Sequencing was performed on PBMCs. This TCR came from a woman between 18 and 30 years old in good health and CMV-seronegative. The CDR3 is CASTSGTQYF. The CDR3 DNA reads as TGTGCCAGCACGTCAGGGACCCAGTACTTC.